This T cell receptor beta chain was documented in a study of T cell responses to AZD1222 COVID-19 vaccine. Study-level results: Nearly half of unique spike-specific TCRs reportedly avoided B.1.351 and B.1.1.7 mutated regions. Receipt of two AZD1222 doses was followed by a rise in Spike-specific TCR breadth and depth. Baseline seropositivity occurred in only a handful of AZD1222 recipients.

Germline CDR1 SNHLY, CDR2 FYNNEI. CDR3 length: 13 residues. The junction had 6 bases not matched to a gene; V was cut back by 4 bases and J by 6 bases. About this clone: Its specificity is unknown.

The assay was immunoSEQ multiplex PCR, and TCRdb's table has in-frame clones only and misses some. The sample has some 87,000 clones; approximately 90% are singletons. This sequence originates from an adult in good health. The V and J genes are TRBV2 and TRBJ2-7, with 7 bases lining up with TRBD1. The material was peripheral blood, obtained on day 0 of AZD1222 vaccination. The CDR3: CASSGPGQSEQYF. CDR3 in DNA: TGTGCCAGCAGTGGACCGGGACAGAGCGAGCAGTACTTC.